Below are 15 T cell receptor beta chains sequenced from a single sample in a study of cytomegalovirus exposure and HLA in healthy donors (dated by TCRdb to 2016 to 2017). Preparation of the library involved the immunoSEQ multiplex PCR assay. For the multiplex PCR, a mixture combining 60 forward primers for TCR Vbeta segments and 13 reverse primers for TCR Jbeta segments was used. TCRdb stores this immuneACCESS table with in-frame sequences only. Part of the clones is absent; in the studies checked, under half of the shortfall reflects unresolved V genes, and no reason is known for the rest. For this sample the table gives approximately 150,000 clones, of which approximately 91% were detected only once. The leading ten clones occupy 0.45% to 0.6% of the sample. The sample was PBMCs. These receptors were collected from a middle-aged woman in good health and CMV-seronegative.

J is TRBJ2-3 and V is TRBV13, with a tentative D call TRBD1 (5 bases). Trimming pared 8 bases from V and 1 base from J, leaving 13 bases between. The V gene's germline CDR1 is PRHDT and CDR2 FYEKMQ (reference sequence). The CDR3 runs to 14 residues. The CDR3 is CASGGAPGTDTQYF. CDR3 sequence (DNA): TGTGCCAGCGGTGGGGCGCCGGGCACAGATACGCAGTATTTT. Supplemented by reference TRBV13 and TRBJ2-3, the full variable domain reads AAGVIQSPRHLIKEKRETATLKCYPIPRHDTVYWYQQGPGQDPQFLISFYEKMQSDKGSIPDRFSAQQFSDYHSELNMSSLELGDSALYFCASGGAPGTDTQYFGPGTRLTVL.

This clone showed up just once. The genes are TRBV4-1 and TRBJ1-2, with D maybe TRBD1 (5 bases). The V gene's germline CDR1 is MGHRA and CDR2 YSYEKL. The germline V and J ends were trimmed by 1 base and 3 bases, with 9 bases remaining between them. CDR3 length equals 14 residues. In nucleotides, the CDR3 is TGCGCCAGCAGCCAAGCAGGGTTCGACTATGGCTACACCTTC. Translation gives CASSQAGFDYGYTF.

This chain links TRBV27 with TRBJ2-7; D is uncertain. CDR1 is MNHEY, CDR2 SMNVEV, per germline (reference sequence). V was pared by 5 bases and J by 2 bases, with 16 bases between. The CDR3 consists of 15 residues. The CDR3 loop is CASSVTASAPYEQYF. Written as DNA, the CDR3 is TGTGCCAGCAGTGTGACGGCAAGCGCACCCTACGAGCAGTACTTC.

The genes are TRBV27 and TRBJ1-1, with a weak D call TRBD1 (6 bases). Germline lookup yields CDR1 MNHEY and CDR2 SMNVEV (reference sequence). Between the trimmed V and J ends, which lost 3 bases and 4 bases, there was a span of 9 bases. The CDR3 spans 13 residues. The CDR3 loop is CASSFAGATEAFF. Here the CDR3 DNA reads TGTGCCAGCAGTTTCGCGGGGGCCACTGAAGCTTTCTTT.

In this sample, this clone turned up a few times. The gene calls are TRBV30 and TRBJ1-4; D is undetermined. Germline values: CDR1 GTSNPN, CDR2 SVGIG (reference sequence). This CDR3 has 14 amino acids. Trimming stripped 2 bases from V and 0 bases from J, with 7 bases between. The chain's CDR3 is CAWSWSATNEKLFF. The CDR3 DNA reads TGTGCCTGGAGTTGGAGTGCAACTAATGAAAAACTGTTTTTT.

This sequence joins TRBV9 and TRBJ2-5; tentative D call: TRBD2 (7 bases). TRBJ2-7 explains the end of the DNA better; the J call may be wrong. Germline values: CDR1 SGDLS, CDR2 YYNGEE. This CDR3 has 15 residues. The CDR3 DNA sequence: TGTGCCAGCAGCTCAGGGGCGGGAGCCTCCTACGAGCAGTACTTC. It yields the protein CASSSGAGASYEQYF.

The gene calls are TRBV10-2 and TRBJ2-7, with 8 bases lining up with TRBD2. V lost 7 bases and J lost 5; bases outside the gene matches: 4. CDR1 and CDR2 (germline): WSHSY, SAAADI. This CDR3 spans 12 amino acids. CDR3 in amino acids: CASTGLGDEQYF. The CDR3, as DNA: TGCGCCAGCACGGGACTAGGGGACGAGCAGTACTTC.

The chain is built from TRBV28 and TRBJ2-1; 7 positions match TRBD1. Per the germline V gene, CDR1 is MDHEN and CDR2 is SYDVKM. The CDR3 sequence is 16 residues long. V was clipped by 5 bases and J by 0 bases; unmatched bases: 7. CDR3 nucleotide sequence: TGTGCCAGCAGTGACATTCCAGGGGGCTCCTACAATGAGCAGTTCTTC. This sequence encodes CASSDIPGGSYNEQFF.

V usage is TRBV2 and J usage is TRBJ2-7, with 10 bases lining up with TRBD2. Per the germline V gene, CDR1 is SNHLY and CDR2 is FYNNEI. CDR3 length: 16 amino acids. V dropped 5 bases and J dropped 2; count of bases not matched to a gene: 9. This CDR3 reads CASSPGGLATTYEQYF. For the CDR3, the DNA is TGTGCCAGCAGTCCCGGGGGACTAGCGACCACCTACGAGCAGTACTTC.

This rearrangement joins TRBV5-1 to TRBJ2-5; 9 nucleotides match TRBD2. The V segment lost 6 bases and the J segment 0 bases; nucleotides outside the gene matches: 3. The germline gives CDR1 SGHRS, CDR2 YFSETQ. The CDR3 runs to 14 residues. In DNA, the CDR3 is TGCGCCAGCACCGGCGGGAGGGACCAAGAGACCCAGTACTTC. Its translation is CASTGGRDQETQYF.

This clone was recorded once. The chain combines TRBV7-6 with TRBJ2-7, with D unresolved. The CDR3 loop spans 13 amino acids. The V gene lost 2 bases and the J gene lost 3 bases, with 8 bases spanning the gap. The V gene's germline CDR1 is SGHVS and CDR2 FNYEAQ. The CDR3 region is CASSLSTGYEQYF. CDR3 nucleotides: TGTGCCAGCAGCTTAAGTACCGGCTACGAGCAGTACTTC.

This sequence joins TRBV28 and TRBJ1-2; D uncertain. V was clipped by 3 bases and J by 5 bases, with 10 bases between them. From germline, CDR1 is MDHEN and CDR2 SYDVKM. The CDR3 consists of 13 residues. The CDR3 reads CASSFPVTYGYTF. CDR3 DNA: TGTGCCAGCAGTTTCCCAGTTACATATGGCTACACCTTC.

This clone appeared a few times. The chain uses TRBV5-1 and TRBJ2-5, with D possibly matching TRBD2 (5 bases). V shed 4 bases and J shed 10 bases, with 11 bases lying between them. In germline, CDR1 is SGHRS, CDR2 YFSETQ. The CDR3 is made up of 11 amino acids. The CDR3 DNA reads TGCGCCAGCAGCCAATACGGGATCCAGTACTTC. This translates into CASSQYGIQYF. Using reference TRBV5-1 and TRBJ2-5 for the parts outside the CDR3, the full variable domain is KAGVTQTPRYLIKTRGQQVTLSCSPISGHRSVSWYQQTPGQGLQFLFEYFSETQRNKGNFPGRFSGRQFSNSRSEMNVSTLELGDSALYLCASSQYGIQYFGPGTRLLVL.

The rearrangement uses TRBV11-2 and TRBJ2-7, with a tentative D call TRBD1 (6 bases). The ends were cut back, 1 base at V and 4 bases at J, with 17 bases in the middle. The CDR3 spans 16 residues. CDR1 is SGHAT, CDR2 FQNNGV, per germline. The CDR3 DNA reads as TGTGCCAGCAGCTTAGGCGCCCAGGGGTTGTGGTACGAGCAGTACTTC. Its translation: CASSLGAQGLWYEQYF.

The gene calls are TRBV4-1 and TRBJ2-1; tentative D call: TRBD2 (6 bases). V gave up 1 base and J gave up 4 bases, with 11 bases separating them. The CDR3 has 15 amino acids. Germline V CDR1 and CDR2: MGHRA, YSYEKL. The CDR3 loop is CASSQVRDSYNEQFF. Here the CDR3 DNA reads TGCGCCAGCAGCCAAGTCCGGGACTCTTACAATGAGCAGTTCTTC.